This entry lists 17 T cell receptor beta chains sequenced from one sample in a study of beta chain features in type 1 diabetes. Investigators reverse transcribed all isolated RNA, so they sequenced expressed TCRB transcripts. Profiling relied on immunoSEQ multiplex PCR, and the TCRdb table lists in-frame clones only, not all of them. The sample yields under 450,000 clones, 11% to 15% seen once. The sample consisted of naive CD4+ T cells from blood. The receptor set was obtained from a man aged 25 to 40 in good health.

There are a few counts of this clone. V gene TRBV9 combines with J gene TRBJ2-1; 8 bases agree with TRBD1. CDR3 size: 15 residues. V shed 3 bases and J 1 base; nucleotides not matched to a gene: 3. Germline V gene lookup returns CDR1 SGDLS and CDR2 YYNGEE. CDR3 sequence (DNA): TGTGCCAGCAGCGCAAGACAGGGGTCCTACAATGAGCAGTTCTTC. Its translation is CASSARQGSYNEQFF.

This clone was detected only a few times. This chain uses TRBV7-9 with TRBJ2-7, with D hard to call. There are 14 residues in the CDR3. Per germline, CDR1 SEHNR and CDR2 FQNEAQ (reference sequence). Trimming removed 5 bases from V and 7 bases from J, with 18 bases in between. CDR3 nucleotide sequence: TGTGCCAGCAGCCCCCGAGAGAGCTTTCGAGAGCAGTACGTC. Its protein product is CASSPRESFREQYV.

There are many counts of this clone. The chain uses TRBV29-1 and TRBJ2-1; 9 bases are shared with TRBD2. Per germline, CDR1 SQVTM and CDR2 ANQGSEA. CDR3 size: 13 residues. Trimming removed 6 bases from V and 6 bases from J; junction bases left unmatched: 6. The CDR3 DNA follows: TGCAGCGTCCTCGGGACTAGCAGCAATGAGCAGTTCTTC. Its translation is CSVLGTSSNEQFF.

The sample holds a few counts of this clone. This chain connects TRBV16 to TRBJ2-1, with a possible D match to TRBD2 (8 bases). This CDR3 has 17 residues. V lost 4 bases, J lost 2 bases, and 18 bases lay in between. The germline CDR1 and CDR2 sequences are KGHSY and FQNENV. CDR3 sequence (DNA): TGTGCCAGCAGCCCCCAAGGGGGCGGGAGGCCCTACAATGAGCAGTTCTTC. Translated, it gives CASSPQGGGRPYNEQFF.

J is TRBJ2-5 and V is TRBV7-3, with D possibly matching TRBD2 (6 bases). CDR1 SGHTA and CDR2 FQGTGA come from the germline V gene. The CDR3 extends over 14 amino acids. Trimming removed 6 bases at V and 0 bases at J, with 11 bases between. CDR3 sequence: CASSMGLDQETQYF. The CDR3 DNA is TGTGCCAGCAGTATGGGACTGGACCAAGAGACCCAGTACTTC. Filled out from reference TRBV7-3 and TRBJ2-5, the complete variable domain reads GAGVSQTPSNKVTEKGKYVELRCDPISGHTALYWYRQSLGQGPEFLIYFQGTGAADDSGLPNDRFFAVRPEGSVSTLKIQRTERGDSAVYLCASSMGLDQETQYFGPGTRLLVL.

This clone was counted between two and nine times. As DNA, the CDR3 is TGCGCCAGCACAATCCGGGACCCAGGATGGATGAACACTGAAGCTTTCTTT. It is translated as CASTIRDPGWMNTEAFF. The chain combines TRBV4-1 with TRBJ1-1, with TRBD1 as a possible D gene (5 bases). Trimming removed 7 bases at V and 0 bases at J, with 21 bases between. The germline V gene encodes CDR1 MGHRA and CDR2 YSYEKL. The CDR3 contains 17 residues.

The chain uses TRBV18 and TRBJ2-3, with D unresolved. The CDR3 contains 17 residues. The germline V gene encodes CDR1 KGHSH and CDR2 LQKENI. V was clipped by 2 bases and J by 1 base, with 16 bases between them. CDR3 loop: CASSPTYRALGTDTQYF. CDR3 nucleotides: TGTGCCAGCTCACCAACATATAGAGCGTTGGGCACAGATACGCAGTATTTT.

This clone was recorded a few times. The chain couples TRBV9 to TRBJ2-1; D perhaps matches TRBD2 (7 bases). The CDR3 sequence is 16 residues long. CDR1 is SGDLS, CDR2 YYNGEE, per germline. With 1 base removed from V and 9 bases from J, the gap between germline ends came to 20 bases. The CDR3, as DNA: TGTGCCAGCAGCGTATCCGTATCCGGGGGGCGAGTTGAGCAGTTCTTC. Translating gives CASSVSVSGGRVEQFF.

This clone came up a few times. The CDR3 region has the DNA TGTGCCAGCTCACCAGTTGCGGGGAATGAGCAGTTCTTC. This codes for CASSPVAGNEQFF. The chain employs TRBV18 and TRBJ2-1; tentatively, D is TRBD2 (6 bases). Looked up from germline, CDR1 is KGHSH and CDR2 is LQKENI. V gave up 2 bases and J gave up 7 bases, with 9 bases separating them. The CDR3 spans 13 residues.

The J gene is TRBJ1-2, the V gene TRBV29-1; D perhaps matches TRBD1 (5 bases). The CDR3 has 11 residues. Deletions cut 3 bases from V and 8 bases from J, with 10 bases between. The germline V gene encodes CDR1 SQVTM and CDR2 ANQGSEA. The CDR3 protein is CSVDRGGGYTF. CDR3 nucleotides: TGCAGCGTTGATAGGGGTGGCGGCTACACCTTC. The full variable domain, in which reference TRBV29-1 and TRBJ1-2 provide the parts outside the CDR3, is SAVISQKPSRDICQRGTSLTIQCQVDSQVTMMFWYRQQPGQSLTLIATANQGSEATYESGFVIDKFPISRPNLTFSTLTVSNMSPEDSSIYLCSVDRGGGYTFGSGTRLTVV.

This clone was seen more than once but under ten times. The J gene is TRBJ2-7, the V gene TRBV6-4; no firm D call. The germline CDR1 and CDR2 sequences are MRHNA and SNTAGT. CDR3 length: 10 amino acids. The V end was cut by 4 bases, the J end by 6 bases, with 4 bases between. For the CDR3, the DNA is TGTGCCAGCAGTGTTGGCGAGCAGTACTTC. Translation gives CASSVGEQYF.

This clone was detected only a few times. V is TRBV7-2 and J is TRBJ2-4, with TRBD1 matching over 7 bases. This CDR3 is 13 amino acids long. The germline CDR1 and CDR2 sequences are SGHTA and FQGNSA. J lost 7 bases, V lost 2 bases, and 2 bases had no gene match. The DNA of the CDR3 is TGTGCCAGCAGCTTAAGGGGGCTGAACATTCAGTACTTC. It yields the protein CASSLRGLNIQYF.

The rearrangement joins TRBV5-1 to TRBJ2-4; possibly TRBD1 or TRBD2 for D (7 bases each). The CDR3 has 20 residues. Looked up from germline, CDR1 is SGHRS and CDR2 is YFSETQ. V dropped 2 bases and J dropped 0 bases, with 24 bases sitting between them. Here the CDR3 reads CASSFGIRQGGNIAKNIQYF. The CDR3 nucleotides are TGCGCCAGCAGCTTCGGAATCCGACAGGGAGGGAATATAGCCAAAAACATTCAGTACTTC. Based on the CDR3 plus reference TRBV5-1 and TRBJ2-4, the full variable domain is KAGVTQTPRYLIKTRGQQVTLSCSPISGHRSVSWYQQTPGQGLQFLFEYFSETQRNKGNFPGRFSGRQFSNSRSEMNVSTLELGDSALYLCASSFGIRQGGNIAKNIQYFGAGTRLSVL.

This clone appeared a few times. The J gene is TRBJ1-5, the V gene TRBV2; D is unclear. CDR3 length: 14 residues. Trimming took off 1 base at V and 4 bases at J, with 8 bases between the two ends. CDR1 is SNHLY and CDR2 is FYNNEI in the germline V gene. This chain's CDR3 is CASSEGTRNQPQHF. In DNA, the CDR3 is TGTGCCAGCAGTGAAGGGACCAGAAATCAGCCCCAGCATTTT.

The rearrangement links TRBV11-2 to TRBJ2-7, with unresolved D. CDR3 size: 10 residues. Looked up from germline, CDR1 is SGHAT and CDR2 is FQNNGV. V was cut by 1 base and J by 6 bases, with 1 base left in between. CDR3 coding DNA: TGTGCCAGCAGCTTAGGCGAGCAGTACTTC. Amino acids: CASSLGEQYF.

This clone was seen only a few times. This chain joins TRBV7-6 and TRBJ2-3; D remains unclear. Deletions cut 5 bases from V and 4 bases from J, with 16 bases between. The CDR3 has 15 amino acids. Per germline, CDR1 SGHVS and CDR2 FNYEAQ. The CDR3 reads CASSPIALGPDTQYF. The CDR3 nucleotides are TGTGCCAGCAGCCCCATTGCGTTGGGTCCAGATACGCAGTATTTT.

The table lists this clone with a count of one. The gene calls are TRBV6-5 and TRBJ1-2; a possible D gene is TRBD1 (5 bases). The CDR3 runs to 13 residues. Germline assignment: CDR1 MNHEY and CDR2 SVGAGI. With 7 bases removed from V and 4 bases from J, the gap between germline ends came to 13 bases. CDR3 nucleotides: TGTGCCAGCACCAGAGACAGTGGCTATGGCTACACCTTC. It specifies CASTRDSGYGYTF.